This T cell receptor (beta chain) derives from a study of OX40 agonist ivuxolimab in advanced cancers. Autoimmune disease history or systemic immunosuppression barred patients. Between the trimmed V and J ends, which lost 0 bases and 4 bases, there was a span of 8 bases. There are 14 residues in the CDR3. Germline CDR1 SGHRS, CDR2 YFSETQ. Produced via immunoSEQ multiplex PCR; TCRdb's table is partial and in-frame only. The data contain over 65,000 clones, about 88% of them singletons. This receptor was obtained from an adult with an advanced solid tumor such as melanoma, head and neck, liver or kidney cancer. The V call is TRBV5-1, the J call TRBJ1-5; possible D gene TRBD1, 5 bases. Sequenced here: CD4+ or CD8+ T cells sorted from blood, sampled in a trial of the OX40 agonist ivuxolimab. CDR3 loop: CASSLEGPNQPQHF. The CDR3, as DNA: TGCGCCAGCAGCTTGGAGGGACCAAATCAGCCCCAGCATTTT.